This T cell receptor beta chain comes out of a study of blood T cell repertoires in COVID-19. Across the whole study: The samples span acute and convalescent COVID-19 from the United States, Italy and Spain. T cells, B-cell-depleted T cells, or PBMCs supplied cDNA or gDNA.

Germline lookup yields CDR1 SGHNT and CDR2 YYREEE (reference sequence). The CDR3 length is 14 residues. Between the trimmed V and J ends, which lost 4 bases and 2 bases, there was a span of 11 bases. Source study methods: Nucleated cell counts were estimated from reference gene primer amplification. TCRdb's copy holds only in-frame clones and misses some; the assay was immunoSEQ multiplex PCR. The DNA was the basis for D and trimming; V, J and clone size are from that table. In the table there are about 220,000 clones, 80% of which are singletons. Sequencing was performed on peripheral blood. This clonotype was sampled from a human donor in a cohort sampled during active COVID-19. The rearrangement joins TRBV5-4 to TRBJ2-3, with D possibly matching TRBD2 (5 bases). Here the CDR3 DNA reads TGTGCCAGCAGCCCGTACGGGATCACAGATACGCAGTATTTT. Encoded protein: CASSPYGITDTQYF. The complete variable domain, with remaining parts taken from reference TRBV5-4 and TRBJ2-3, reads ETGVTQSPTHLIKTRGQQVTLRCSSQSGHNTVSWYQQALGQGPQFIFQYYREEENGRGNFPPRFSGLQFPNYSSELNVNALELDDSALYLCASSPYGITDTQYFGPGTRLTVL.